Shown below are 15 T cell receptor beta chains from a single sample sequenced in a study of cytomegalovirus exposure and HLA in healthy donors. PCR involved 60 Vbeta and 13 Jbeta primers. Method: immunoSEQ multiplex PCR; TCRdb's copy keeps in-frame clones and lacks some. The sample comprises around 130,000 clones, 70% to 85% of which are singletons, and under 3% rests with the top ten. The sample taken for sequencing was PBMCs. The receptor source for this set is a boy aged 2 to 9 in good health and CMV-seronegative.

The CDR3 DNA reads as TGTGCCAGCAGCGCTAGGGGCGGCCATTGGGCCGAGCAGTACTTC. Translated: CASSARGGHWAEQYF. The chain recombines TRBV9 with TRBJ2-5; D is perhaps TRBD1 (5 bases). The J call may be wrong; the DNA end is better matched by TRBJ2-7. Germline loops: CDR1 SGDLS, CDR2 YYNGEE. This CDR3 contains 15 residues.

The chain is built from TRBV29-1 and TRBJ2-1; 8 bases line up with TRBD2. V lost 8 bases and J lost 4; bases outside the gene matches: 7. The CDR3 runs 13 residues. Germline CDR1 is SQVTM and CDR2 is ANQGSEA. The CDR3 spells CSTRAGEYNEQFF. The CDR3 DNA reads as TGCAGCACCCGAGCGGGAGAGTACAATGAGCAGTTCTTC.

The chain joins TRBV18 to TRBJ2-7; possible D gene TRBD1, 5 bases. This CDR3 contains 14 residues. V was pared by 3 bases and J by 2 bases, with 11 bases between. Germline lookup yields CDR1 KGHSH and CDR2 LQKENI. This chain's CDR3 is CASSPPGNPYEQYV. The CDR3 DNA reads as TGTGCCAGCTCACCCCCAGGGAACCCCTACGAGCAGTACGTC.

The V gene is TRBV7-3, the J gene TRBJ1-1; TRBD1 might be the D (5 bases). V was shortened by 0 bases and J by 5 bases, with 13 bases between the two germline ends. From germline, CDR1 is SGHTA and CDR2 FQGTGA. This CDR3 is built from 15 residues. The CDR3 region is CASSLTQGGITEAFF. DNA of the CDR3: TGTGCCAGCAGCTTAACGCAGGGTGGAATTACTGAAGCTTTCTTT.

J is TRBJ1-3 and V is TRBV11-3; no firm D call. The CDR3 sequence is 12 residues long. CDR1 is SGHNT, CDR2 YENEEA, per germline. The V gene lost 4 bases and the J gene lost 2 bases, with 3 bases spanning the gap. CDR3 sequence (DNA): TGTGCCAGCAGCTCCGCTGGAAACACCATATATTTT. Its protein is CASSSAGNTIYF.

The chain has TRBV9 and TRBJ2-2, with 7 nucleotides matching TRBD2. The CDR3 totals 14 residues. Germline V gives CDR1 SGDLS, CDR2 YYNGEE. V was pared by 4 bases and J by 5 bases, with 5 bases of the junction left unmatched. CDR3 protein: CASSKGGETGELFF. As DNA, the CDR3 is TGTGCCAGCAGCAAGGGAGGGGAGACCGGGGAGCTGTTTTTT.

This chain connects TRBV5-1 to TRBJ1-1; 7 bases fit TRBD1. Germline V lookup: CDR1 SGHRS, CDR2 YFSETQ. After removal of 5 bases from V and 6 bases from J, the junction contained 16 bases not matched to a gene. This CDR3 has 16 residues. The CDR3 bases are TGCGCCAGCAGGCCGGGACAGCGTTTTGGGCACGCTGAAGCTTTCTTT. This codes for CASRPGQRFGHAEAFF. Full variable domain (remainder filled in from reference TRBV5-1 and TRBJ1-1): KAGVTQTPRYLIKTRGQQVTLSCSPISGHRSVSWYQQTPGQGLQFLFEYFSETQRNKGNFPGRFSGRQFSNSRSEMNVSTLELGDSALYLCASRPGQRFGHAEAFFGQGTRLTVV.

This clone was seen only a few times. CDR3 nucleotides: TGCGCCAGCAGCCAAGATGGGACTATTGACGAGCAGTACGTC. Protein product: CASSQDGTIDEQYV. The chain recombines TRBV4-1 with TRBJ2-7; 7 bases agree with TRBD2. V lost 0 bases, J lost 5 bases, and 4 bases stayed unmatched. This CDR3 has 14 amino acids. CDR1 MGHRA and CDR2 YSYEKL come from the germline V gene.

This clone has a single count. The rearrangement joins TRBV18 to TRBJ2-6, with a possible D match to TRBD1 (6 bases). The CDR3 runs to 16 residues. The V gene lost 2 bases and the J gene lost 0 bases, with 8 bases spanning the gap. In germline, CDR1 is KGHSH, CDR2 LQKENI. This CDR3 is CASSPGQSSGANVLTF. The CDR3 DNA reads TGTGCCAGCTCACCAGGACAGAGCTCTGGGGCCAACGTCCTGACTTTC. Together with reference TRBV18 and TRBJ2-6, the CDR3 gives the full variable domain: NAGVMQNPRHLVRRRGQEARLRCSPMKGHSHVYWYRQLPEEGLKFMVYLQKENIIDESGMPKERFSAEFPKEGPSILRIQQVVRGDSAAYFCASSPGQSSGANVLTFGAGSRLTVL.

The genes are TRBV6-1 and TRBJ2-3; no clear D gene. Germline V gene sequence: CDR1 MNHNS, CDR2 SASEGT. Trimming stripped 2 bases from V and 1 base from J, with 10 bases between. The CDR3 is 15 residues long. The CDR3 DNA follows: TGTGCCAGCAGTGAATCCGTAGGAGGCACAGATACGCAGTATTTT. It specifies CASSESVGGTDTQYF.

V usage is TRBV7-3 and J usage is TRBJ2-1, with TRBD1 matching over 10 bases. Germline V gene data show CDR1 as SGHTA and CDR2 as FQGTGA. V was clipped by 3 bases and J by 7 bases; unmatched bases: 9. CDR3 length equals 16 residues. Here the CDR3 DNA reads TGTGCCAGCAGCTTGAAATCCGGGACAGGGGTAAATGAGCAGTTCTTC. Translated, it gives CASSLKSGTGVNEQFF.

This clone was detected once. The rearrangement joins TRBV19 to TRBJ1-5; a possible D gene is TRBD1 (6 bases). Germline CDR1 LNHDA, CDR2 SQIVND (reference sequence). This CDR3 is 16 amino acids long. Trimming left V 4 bases short and J 3 bases short, with 16 bases between. The CDR3: CASSTWTALFNQPQHF. In DNA, the CDR3 is TGTGCCAGTAGTACCTGGACAGCCCTTTTCAATCAGCCCCAGCATTTT. Full variable domain (remainder filled in from reference TRBV19 and TRBJ1-5): DGGITQSPKYLFRKEGQNVTLSCEQNLNHDAMYWYRQDPGQGLRLIYYSQIVNDFQKGDIAEGYSVSREKKESFPLTVTSAQKNPTAFYLCASSTWTALFNQPQHFGDGTRLSIL.

This clone was seen only a few times. This chain connects TRBV6-1 to TRBJ2-3; D is perhaps TRBD2 (6 bases). The CDR3 runs to 17 residues. Germline V gives CDR1 MNHNS, CDR2 SASEGT. The V end was cut by 4 bases, the J end by 1 base, with 18 bases between. In DNA form, the CDR3 reads TGTGCCAGCAGTGGGGGAACTAGCCGCCTTCGCACAGATACGCAGTATTTT. The encoded protein is CASSGGTSRLRTDTQYF.

The sample holds a few counts of this clone. The chain uses TRBV2 and TRBJ1-1, with D possibly TRBD1 on 5 matching bases. From germline, CDR1 is SNHLY and CDR2 FYNNEI. V was shortened by 10 bases and J by 0 bases, with 18 bases between the two germline ends. The CDR3 is 15 amino acids. CDR3 in DNA: TGTGCCACGTCGGACGACGGAGGGGTGAACACTGAAGCTTTCTTT. Translating it yields CATSDDGGVNTEAFF.

The chain couples TRBV19 to TRBJ1-4; 7 bases are a match to TRBD1. The CDR3 contains 17 residues. V lost 4 bases and J lost 4; bases outside the gene matches: 12. Germline CDR1 reads LNHDA; CDR2 reads SQIVND (reference sequence). For the CDR3, the DNA is TGTGCCAGTAGTAGAGTCGACAGGGCAGGAGATAATGAAAAACTGTTTTTT. This codes for CASSRVDRAGDNEKLFF.